Below are 26 T cell receptor beta chains sequenced from a single sample in a study of PD-1 blockade in classical Hodgkin lymphoma. Time point here: cycle 4 day 1 (C4D1), after 6 weeks of nivolumab. Brentuximab vedotin exposure varied, and every patient relapsed after autologous stem cell transplantation. Assay used: immunoSEQ multiplex PCR; TCRdb lists only in-frame clones, some missing. The data show tens of thousands of clones, with about 80% seen just once and 15% to 20% held by the top ten. The sequencing here drew on peripheral blood mononuclear cells (PBMCs), taken before the fourth cycle of nivolumab. These receptors originate from a human donor with classical Hodgkin lymphoma.

V usage is TRBV18 and J usage is TRBJ2-7; D gene ambiguous. Germline values: CDR1 KGHSH, CDR2 LQKENI. Trimming pared 2 bases from V and 7 bases from J, leaving 15 bases between. The CDR3 sequence is 14 residues long. The CDR3 coding sequence is TGTGCCAGCTCACCAGCACAGACCTCCCCAGAGCAGTACTTC. Translation gives CASSPAQTSPEQYF.

The chain employs TRBV5-1 and TRBJ2-1; 8 nucleotides match TRBD2. The CDR3 length is 16 residues. V was pared by 6 bases and J by 6 bases, with 14 bases of the junction left unmatched. In germline, CDR1 is SGHRS, CDR2 YFSETQ. Written as DNA, the CDR3 is TGCGCCAGCACCTCCGGGACTAGGCCGTCGGTCAATGAGCAGTTCTTC. It specifies CASTSGTRPSVNEQFF.

The table lists this clone with a count of one. The chain links TRBV5-1 to TRBJ2-3, with 11 bases identical to TRBD2. The germline gives CDR1 SGHRS, CDR2 YFSETQ. CDR3 length equals 16 residues. V lost 4 bases, J lost 6 bases, and 10 bases stayed unmatched. The CDR3 nucleotides are TGCGCCAGCAGCCCGGGACTAGCGGCCTTCTTTGATACGCAGTATTTT. Protein sequence: CASSPGLAAFFDTQYF. The full variable domain, in which reference TRBV5-1 and TRBJ2-3 provide the parts outside the CDR3, is KAGVTQTPRYLIKTRGQQVTLSCSPISGHRSVSWYQQTPGQGLQFLFEYFSETQRNKGNFPGRFSGRQFSNSRSEMNVSTLELGDSALYLCASSPGLAAFFDTQYFGPGTRLTVL.

The chain combines TRBV4-1 with TRBJ2-2, with D possibly matching TRBD1 (5 bases). V was trimmed by 0 bases and J by 1 base, leaving 9 bases between them. The CDR3 loop spans 16 amino acids. Germline CDR1 is MGHRA and CDR2 is YSYEKL. The CDR3 loop is CASSQEGVLNTGELFF. The DNA of the CDR3 is TGCGCCAGCAGCCAAGAAGGGGTACTGAACACCGGGGAGCTGTTTTTT.

CDR3 region: CASRRGYGELFF. CDR3 sequence (DNA): TGTGCCAGCAGAAGAGGGTACGGGGAGCTGTTTTTT. The gene calls are TRBV11-3 and TRBJ2-2; D is perhaps TRBD2 (5 bases). Germline V gene sequence: CDR1 SGHNT, CDR2 YENEEA. V gave up 6 bases and J gave up 7 bases, with 9 bases separating them. The CDR3 consists of 12 residues. Based on the CDR3 plus reference TRBV11-3 and TRBJ2-2, the full variable domain is EAGVVQSPRYKIIEKKQPVAFWCNPISGHNTLYWYLQNLGQGPELLIRYENEEAVDDSQLPKDRFSAERLKGVDSTLKIQPAELGDSAVYLCASRRGYGELFFGEGSRLTVL.

CDR3 sequence (DNA): TGTGCCAGCGCGGTATTCCACGACAATCAGCCCCAGCATTTT. It specifies CASAVFHDNQPQHF. The chain combines TRBV19 with TRBJ1-5; D is unclear. The V gene lost 9 bases and the J gene lost 3 bases, with 15 bases spanning the gap. The CDR3 consists of 14 residues. Germline CDR1 is LNHDA and CDR2 is SQIVND (reference sequence).

The genes are TRBV7-6 and TRBJ2-5; the match to TRBD2 covers 10 bases. The CDR3 length is 16 residues. The germline gives CDR1 SGHVS, CDR2 FNYEAQ. V gave up 2 bases and J gave up 4 bases; unmatched junction bases: 7. CDR3 bases: TGTGCCAGCAGCTTATCCAGCGGGAGGGCCGGAGAGACCCAGTACTTC. Translating gives CASSLSSGRAGETQYF.

CDR3 bases: TGTGCCAGCAGCCGGACCCCGACCGCAGATACGCAGTATTTT. Translated: CASSRTPTADTQYF. The gene calls are TRBV7-6 and TRBJ2-3; D not certain. From germline, CDR1 is SGHVS and CDR2 FNYEAQ. The CDR3 runs 14 residues. V was cut by 5 bases and J by 4 bases, with 13 bases left in between.

The chain carries TRBV5-1 and TRBJ1-1, with D possibly matching TRBD1 (6 bases). Per the germline V gene, CDR1 is SGHRS and CDR2 is YFSETQ. The V end was cut by 3 bases, the J end by 4 bases, with 10 bases between. There are 13 residues in the CDR3. CDR3 sequence (DNA): TGCGCCAGCAGCTCATTAGGGGGCACTGAAGCTTTCTTT. It translates to CASSSLGGTEAFF.

The rearrangement links TRBV4-3 to TRBJ2-2, with a weak D call TRBD1 (6 bases). Germline-derived CDR1 and CDR2 are LGHNA and YSLEER. V lost 1 base, J lost 6 bases, and 15 bases lay in between. The CDR3 covers 16 residues. The CDR3: CASSQGVQGSSGELFF. CDR3 nucleotide sequence: TGCGCCAGCAGCCAAGGGGTCCAGGGGTCCTCCGGGGAGCTGTTTTTT.

CDR3 nucleotide sequence: TGTGCCAGCAGTTTCCCTCCAGGGAGGGCTACCAATGAGCAGTTCTTC. Its protein is CASSFPPGRATNEQFF. The V gene is TRBV28, the J gene TRBJ2-1, with TRBD2 matching 7 bases. CDR1 and CDR2 from the germline V gene are MDHEN and SYDVKM. Unmatched junction bases numbered 11, after V lost 3 bases and J lost 6 bases. The CDR3 extends over 16 amino acids.

The V and J genes are TRBV28 and TRBJ2-7; the match to TRBD1 covers 9 bases. Per germline, CDR1 MDHEN and CDR2 SYDVKM. J lost 3 bases, V lost 6 bases, and 3 bases had no gene match. This CDR3 has 13 amino acids. The CDR3 here is CASSPDRGYEQYF. DNA for the CDR3: TGTGCCAGCAGCCCGGACAGGGGCTACGAGCAGTACTTC.

In this sample, this clone turned up a few times. The rearrangement links TRBV5-1 to TRBJ2-7; 11 bases fit TRBD1. Germline loops: CDR1 SGHRS, CDR2 YFSETQ. The ends lost 2 bases at V and 7 bases at J; junction bases unmatched: 8. The CDR3 is 15 amino acids. CDR3 amino acids: CASSLSGQGAGEQYF. Here the CDR3 DNA reads TGCGCCAGCAGCTTATCCGGACAGGGGGCGGGGGAGCAGTACTTC.

The chain couples TRBV18 to TRBJ1-2; 11 nucleotides align to TRBD1. J gave up 7 bases and V 2 bases, and 3 bases lay outside the gene matches. CDR3 length: 14 residues. Germline values: CDR1 KGHSH, CDR2 LQKENI. The CDR3 nucleotides read TGTGCCAGCTCACCAGCCGGGACAGGGGGTGGCTACACCTTC. Translating it yields CASSPAGTGGGYTF.

This clone was seen more than once but under ten times. The V gene is TRBV7-2, the J gene TRBJ2-3, with 8 bases identical to TRBD2. The CDR3 is made up of 14 amino acids. Germline V lookup: CDR1 SGHTA, CDR2 FQGNSA. J gave up 3 bases and V 4 bases, and 3 bases lay outside the gene matches. CDR3 DNA sequence: TGTGCCAGCAGCTCGCGGGGGGCGACAGATACGCAGTATTTT. It is translated as CASSSRGATDTQYF.

Only a few counts were recorded for this clone. The chain couples TRBV20-1 to TRBJ1-2, with a weak D call TRBD1 (5 bases). The germline V gene encodes CDR1 DFQATT and CDR2 SNEGSKA (reference sequence). V was clipped by 6 bases and J by 13 bases, with 18 bases between them. The CDR3 covers 11 residues. The CDR3, as DNA: TGCAGTGCCTTAAGGGTGGGGGAAGCCACCTTC. Its protein is CSALRVGEATF.

V usage is TRBV19 and J usage is TRBJ2-6; D perhaps matches TRBD1 (6 bases). Germline V lookup: CDR1 LNHDA, CDR2 SQIVND (reference sequence). The CDR3 covers 14 residues. V was clipped by 5 bases and J by 6 bases, with 11 bases between them. The CDR3 spells CASSDRTQANVLTF. CDR3 sequence (DNA): TGTGCCAGTAGTGACAGGACTCAGGCCAACGTCCTGACTTTC.

This rearrangement joins TRBV10-3 to TRBJ1-6, with 9 bases that match TRBD1. V shed 3 bases, J shed 9 bases, and the junction held 6 bases outside the gene matches. The CDR3 length is 15 residues. Germline CDR1 ENHRY, CDR2 SYGVKD. CDR3 protein: CAISDLGQGSSPLHF. The CDR3, as DNA: TGTGCCATCAGTGACTTGGGACAGGGTAGTTCACCCCTCCACTTT.

The CDR3 DNA is TGTGCCAGCAGTTCCGGACTAGCGGGAGAAGATACGCAGTATTTT. The encoded protein is CASSSGLAGEDTQYF. V and J are TRBV7-6 and TRBJ2-3; 13 positions agree with TRBD2. The V gene's germline CDR1 is SGHVS and CDR2 FNYEAQ. After removal of 6 bases from V and 5 bases from J, the junction contained 5 bases not matched to a gene. CDR3 length: 15 residues.

The chain carries TRBV7-8 and TRBJ1-5; a weak D match, TRBD1 (6 bases). Germline values: CDR1 SGHVS, CDR2 FQNEAQ. The CDR3 sequence is 17 residues long. V lost 1 base to trimming and J lost 2 bases, with 15 bases between them. As DNA, the CDR3 is TGTGCCAGCAGCTTAGAAGGGAGGGGGACTGGCAATCAGCCCCAGCATTTT. Its protein is CASSLEGRGTGNQPQHF.

This sequence joins TRBV10-2 and TRBJ2-2; 8 bases agree with TRBD2. Per the germline V gene, CDR1 is WSHSY and CDR2 is SAAADI. The CDR3 covers 19 residues. J was trimmed by 0 bases and V by 6 bases; bases with no gene match: 15. Written as DNA, the CDR3 is TGCGCCAGCAGCGGCGCTTTGGCGGGAGGCGACCCGAACACCGGGGAGCTGTTTTTT. It translates to CASSGALAGGDPNTGELFF.

This clone showed up just once. This sequence joins TRBV10-3 and TRBJ2-7, with 10 bases fitting TRBD1. Per germline, CDR1 ENHRY and CDR2 SYGVKD. The CDR3 has 14 amino acids. J was trimmed by 2 bases and V by 4 bases; bases with no gene match: 2. CDR3 amino acids: CAISAGTGAYEQYF. The DNA for the CDR3 is TGTGCCATCAGTGCCGGGACAGGGGCCTACGAGCAGTACTTC.

The gene calls are TRBV5-4 and TRBJ1-2; 8 bases fit TRBD1. This CDR3 contains 13 residues. Unmatched junction bases numbered 2, after V lost 4 bases and J lost 3 bases. Germline CDR1 is SGHNT and CDR2 is YYREEE (reference sequence). The CDR3 protein is CASSLDRDYGYTF. The CDR3 bases are TGTGCCAGCAGCCTGGACAGGGACTATGGCTACACCTTC.

The V and J genes are TRBV14 and TRBJ2-3; possible D gene TRBD2, 5 bases. V lost 0 bases and J 1 base, leaving 8 bases between the germline ends. This CDR3 is built from 15 residues. Germline CDR1 is SGHDN and CDR2 is FVKESK. CDR3 bases: TGTGCCAGCAGCCAAGAGTGGCGGGGCACAGATACGCAGTATTTT. Translating it yields CASSQEWRGTDTQYF. Combining the CDR3 with reference TRBV14 and TRBJ2-3 gives the whole variable domain EAGVTQFPSHSVIEKGQTVTLRCDPISGHDNLYWYRRVMGKEIKFLLHFVKESKQDESGMPNNRFLAERTGGTYSTLKVQPAELEDSGVYFCASSQEWRGTDTQYFGPGTRLTVL.

This chain joins TRBV2 and TRBJ2-3; 7 bases fit TRBD2. J lost 0 bases, V lost 0 bases, and 9 bases had no gene match. Germline V gene data show CDR1 as SNHLY and CDR2 as FYNNEI. The CDR3 is made up of 18 amino acids. CDR3 coding DNA: TGTGCCAGCAGTGAAGCCTGGGAGCGGGAAGAAAGCACAGATACGCAGTATTTT. Protein sequence: CASSEAWEREESTDTQYF.

The chain joins TRBV9 to TRBJ1-1; D remains unclear. The CDR3 contains 12 residues. CDR1 and CDR2 (germline): SGDLS, YYNGEE. The V end was cut by 0 bases, the J end by 6 bases, with 6 bases between. CDR3 protein: CASSVAGSEAFF. The CDR3 DNA reads TGTGCCAGCAGCGTAGCCGGGTCTGAAGCTTTCTTT.